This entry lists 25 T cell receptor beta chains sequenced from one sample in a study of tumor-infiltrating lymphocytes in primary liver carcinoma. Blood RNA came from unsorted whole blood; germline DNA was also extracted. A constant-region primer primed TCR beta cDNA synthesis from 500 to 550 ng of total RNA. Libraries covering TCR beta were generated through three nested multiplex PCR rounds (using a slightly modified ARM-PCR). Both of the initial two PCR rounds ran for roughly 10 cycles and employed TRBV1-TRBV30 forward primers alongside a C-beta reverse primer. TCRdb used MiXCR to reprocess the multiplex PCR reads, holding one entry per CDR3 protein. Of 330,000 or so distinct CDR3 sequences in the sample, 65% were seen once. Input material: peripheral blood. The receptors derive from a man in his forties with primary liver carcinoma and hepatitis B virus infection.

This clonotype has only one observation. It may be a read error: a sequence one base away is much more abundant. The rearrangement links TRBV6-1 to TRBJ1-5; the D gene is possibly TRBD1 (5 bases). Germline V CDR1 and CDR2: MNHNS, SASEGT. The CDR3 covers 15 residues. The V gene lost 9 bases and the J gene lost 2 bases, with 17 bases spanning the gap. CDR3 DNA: TGTGCCAGTTACAGGAGTTCTGGGGGCAATCAGCCCCAGCATTTT. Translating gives CASYRSSGGNQPQHF.

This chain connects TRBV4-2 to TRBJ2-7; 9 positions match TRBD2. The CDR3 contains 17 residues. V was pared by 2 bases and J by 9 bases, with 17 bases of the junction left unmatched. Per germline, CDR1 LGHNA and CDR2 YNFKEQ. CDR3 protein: CASSQSQTREGPHGQYF. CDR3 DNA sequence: TGTGCCAGCAGCCAAAGTCAAACGCGGGAGGGCCCACACGGGCAGTACTTC.

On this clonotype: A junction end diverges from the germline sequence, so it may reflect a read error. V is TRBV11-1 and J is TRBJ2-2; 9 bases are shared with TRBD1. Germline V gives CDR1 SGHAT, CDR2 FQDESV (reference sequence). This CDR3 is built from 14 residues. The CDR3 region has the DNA TGTGCCAGCAGCGACAGGGGGGAAACCGGGGGGCTGTTTTTT. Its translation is CASSDRGETGGLFF.

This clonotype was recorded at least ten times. This chain's CDR3 is CASTDREEPQHF. CDR3 DNA sequence: TGTGCCAGCACCGACAGGGAAGAGCCCCAGCATTTT. The V gene is TRBV6-1, the J gene TRBJ1-5, with 7 nucleotides matching TRBD1. Per the germline V gene, CDR1 is MNHNS and CDR2 is SASEGT. V gave up 7 bases and J gave up 8 bases; unmatched junction bases: 5. The CDR3 contains 12 residues.

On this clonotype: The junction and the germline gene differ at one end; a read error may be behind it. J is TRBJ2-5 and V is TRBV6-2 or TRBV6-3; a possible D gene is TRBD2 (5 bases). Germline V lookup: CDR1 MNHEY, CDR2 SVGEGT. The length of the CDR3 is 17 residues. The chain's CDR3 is CASSPQAGGLRGETQYF. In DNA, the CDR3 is TGTGCAAGCAGTCCACAAGCCGGAGGACTCCGTGGGGAGACCCAGTACTTC.

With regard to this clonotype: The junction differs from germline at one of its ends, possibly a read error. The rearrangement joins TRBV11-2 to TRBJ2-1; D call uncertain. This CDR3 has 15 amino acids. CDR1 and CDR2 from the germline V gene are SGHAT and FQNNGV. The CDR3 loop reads CASSLGFSSYNELFF. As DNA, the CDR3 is TGTGCCAGCAGCTTAGGCTTTAGTTCCTACAATGAGCTGTTCTTC.

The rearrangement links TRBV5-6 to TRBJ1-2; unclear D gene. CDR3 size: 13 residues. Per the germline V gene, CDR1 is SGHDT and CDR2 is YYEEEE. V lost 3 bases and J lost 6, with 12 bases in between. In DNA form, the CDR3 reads TGTGCCAGCAGCTCCCCCCCCCTAGATGGCTACACCTTC. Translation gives CASSSPPLDGYTF.

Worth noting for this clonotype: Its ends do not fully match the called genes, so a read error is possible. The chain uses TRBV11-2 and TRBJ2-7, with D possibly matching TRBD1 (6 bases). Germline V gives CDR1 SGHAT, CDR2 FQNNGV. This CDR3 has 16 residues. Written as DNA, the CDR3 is TGTGCCAACAGCCACCCAACCGACAGGAGAGGTTACGACCAGTACTTC. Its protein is CANSHPTDRRGYDQYF. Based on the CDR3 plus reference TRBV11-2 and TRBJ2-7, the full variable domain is EAGVAQSPRYKIIEKRQSVAFWCNPISGHATLYWYQQILGQGPKLLIQFQNNGVVDDSQLPKDRFSAERLKGVDSTLKIQPAKLEDSAVYLCANSHPTDRRGYDQYFGPGTRLTVT.

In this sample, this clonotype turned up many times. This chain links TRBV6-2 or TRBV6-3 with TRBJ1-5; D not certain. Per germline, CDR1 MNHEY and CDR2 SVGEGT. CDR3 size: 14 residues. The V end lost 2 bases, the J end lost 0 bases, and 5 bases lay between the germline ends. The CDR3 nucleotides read TGTGCCAGCAGTTACGGAGCTAGCAATCAGCCCCAGCATTTT. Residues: CASSYGASNQPQHF.

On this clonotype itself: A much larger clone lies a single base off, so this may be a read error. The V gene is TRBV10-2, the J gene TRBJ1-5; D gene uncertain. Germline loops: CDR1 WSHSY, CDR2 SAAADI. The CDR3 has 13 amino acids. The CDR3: CANSEEGGQPQHF. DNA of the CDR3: TGCGCCAACAGTGAGGAGGGAGGTCAGCCCCAGCATTTT.

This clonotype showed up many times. The CDR3 sequence: CASSILGSPLHF. Here the CDR3 DNA reads TGTGCCAGCAGTATCCTTGGGTCACCCCTCCACTTT. V and J are TRBV12-3 or TRBV12-4 and TRBJ1-6; D is ambiguous. V was pared by 5 bases and J by 10 bases, with 9 bases between. The CDR3 has 12 residues.

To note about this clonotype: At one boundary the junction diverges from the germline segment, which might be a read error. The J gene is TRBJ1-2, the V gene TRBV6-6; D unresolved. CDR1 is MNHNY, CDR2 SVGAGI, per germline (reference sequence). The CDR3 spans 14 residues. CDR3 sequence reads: CANSYAETNYGYAF. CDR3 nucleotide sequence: TGTGCCAACAGTTACGCAGAGACTAACTATGGCTACGCCTTC.

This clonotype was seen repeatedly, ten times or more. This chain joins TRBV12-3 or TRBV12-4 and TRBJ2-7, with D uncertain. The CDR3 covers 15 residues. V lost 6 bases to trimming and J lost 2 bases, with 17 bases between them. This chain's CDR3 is CASRDNSAMAYEQYF. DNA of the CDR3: TGTGCCAGCAGGGATAATTCGGCGATGGCCTACGAGCAGTACTTC.

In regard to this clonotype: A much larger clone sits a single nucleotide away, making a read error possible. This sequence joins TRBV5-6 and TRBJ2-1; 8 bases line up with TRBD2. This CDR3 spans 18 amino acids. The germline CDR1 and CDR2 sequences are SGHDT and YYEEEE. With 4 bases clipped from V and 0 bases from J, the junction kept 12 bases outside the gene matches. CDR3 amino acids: CASSGRTSRLLSYNEQFF. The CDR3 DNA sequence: TGTGCCAGCAGCGGAAGGACTAGCAGGCTCCTCTCCTACAATGAGCAGTTCTTC.

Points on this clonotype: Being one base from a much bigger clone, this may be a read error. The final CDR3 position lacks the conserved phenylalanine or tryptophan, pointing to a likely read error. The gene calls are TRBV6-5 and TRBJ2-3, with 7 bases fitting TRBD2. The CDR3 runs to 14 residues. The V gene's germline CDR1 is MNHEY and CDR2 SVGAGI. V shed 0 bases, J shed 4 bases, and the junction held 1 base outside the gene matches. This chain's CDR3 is CASSYSAGADTQYI. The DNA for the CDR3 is TGTGCCAGCAGTTACTCCGCGGGAGCAGATACGCAGTATATT.

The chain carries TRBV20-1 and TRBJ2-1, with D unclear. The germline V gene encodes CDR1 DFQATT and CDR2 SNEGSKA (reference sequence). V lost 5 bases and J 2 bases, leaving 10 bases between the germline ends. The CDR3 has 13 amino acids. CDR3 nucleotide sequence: TGCAGTGCTCACCGGAAAACCTACAATGAGCAGTTCTTC. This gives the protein CSAHRKTYNEQFF.

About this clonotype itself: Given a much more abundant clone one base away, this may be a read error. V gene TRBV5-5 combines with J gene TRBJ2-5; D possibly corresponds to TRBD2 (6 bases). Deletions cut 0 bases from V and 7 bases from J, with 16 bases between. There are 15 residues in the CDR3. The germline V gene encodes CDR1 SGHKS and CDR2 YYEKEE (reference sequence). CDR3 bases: TGTGCCAGCAGCTTGGGGCCTACAACCGGGGGGACCCAGTACTTC. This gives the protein CASSLGPTTGGTQYF.

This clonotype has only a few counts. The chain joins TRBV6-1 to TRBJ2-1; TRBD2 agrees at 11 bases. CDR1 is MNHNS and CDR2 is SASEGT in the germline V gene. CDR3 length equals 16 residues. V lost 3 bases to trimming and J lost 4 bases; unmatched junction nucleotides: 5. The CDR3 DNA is TGTGCCAGCAGTGACTTAGCGGGAGGGTCGTACAATGAGCAGTTCTTC. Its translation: CASSDLAGGSYNEQFF.

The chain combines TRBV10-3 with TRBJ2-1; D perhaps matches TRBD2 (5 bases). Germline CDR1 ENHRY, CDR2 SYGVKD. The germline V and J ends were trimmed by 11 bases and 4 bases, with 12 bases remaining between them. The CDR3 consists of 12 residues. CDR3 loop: CAAGERYNEQFF. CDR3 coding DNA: TGTGCCGCCGGGGAAAGATACAATGAGCAGTTCTTC.

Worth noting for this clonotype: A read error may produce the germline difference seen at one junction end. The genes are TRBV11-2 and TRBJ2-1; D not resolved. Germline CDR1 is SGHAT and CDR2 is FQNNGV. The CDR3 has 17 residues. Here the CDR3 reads CASSLVGMASSANEQFF. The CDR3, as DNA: TGTGCCAGCAGCTTAGTGGGGATGGCTAGTAGTGCCAATGAGCAGTTCTTT.

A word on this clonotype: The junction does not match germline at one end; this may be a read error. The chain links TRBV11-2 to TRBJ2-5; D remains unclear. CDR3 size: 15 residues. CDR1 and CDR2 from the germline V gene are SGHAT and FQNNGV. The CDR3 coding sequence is TGTGCCAGCAGCTTCGGCGGCAGTGGGGAAGAGACCCTGTACTTC. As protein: CASSFGGSGEETLYF.

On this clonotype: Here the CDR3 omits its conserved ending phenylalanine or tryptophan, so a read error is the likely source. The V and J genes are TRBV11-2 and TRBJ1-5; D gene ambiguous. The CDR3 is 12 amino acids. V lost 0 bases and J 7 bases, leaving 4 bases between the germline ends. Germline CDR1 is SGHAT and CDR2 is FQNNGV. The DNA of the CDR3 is TGTGCCAGCAGCTTAGAAGGACAGCCCCAGCATCTT. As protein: CASSLEGQPQHL.

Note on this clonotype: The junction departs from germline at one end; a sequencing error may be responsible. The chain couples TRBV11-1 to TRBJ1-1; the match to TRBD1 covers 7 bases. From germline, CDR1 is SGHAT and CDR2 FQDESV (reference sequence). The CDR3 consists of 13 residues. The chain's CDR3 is CANSLQGWKEAFF. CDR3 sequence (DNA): TGTGCCAACAGCTTACAGGGGTGGAAGGAGGCTTTCTTC.

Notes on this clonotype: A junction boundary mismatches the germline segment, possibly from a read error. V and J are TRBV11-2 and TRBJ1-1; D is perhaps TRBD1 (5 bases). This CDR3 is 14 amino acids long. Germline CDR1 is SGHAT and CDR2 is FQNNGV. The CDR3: CTSSSHRGETEAFF. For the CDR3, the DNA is TGTACCAGCAGCTCGCATCGAGGGGAAACTGAAGCCTTCTTT.

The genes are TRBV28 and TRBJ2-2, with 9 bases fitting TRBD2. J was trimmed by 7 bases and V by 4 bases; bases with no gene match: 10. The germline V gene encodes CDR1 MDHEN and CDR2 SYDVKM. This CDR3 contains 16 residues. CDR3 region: CASSSPVAGAVGELFF. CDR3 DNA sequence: TGTGCCAGCAGTTCCCCAGTAGCGGGAGCGGTCGGGGAGCTGTTTTTT.